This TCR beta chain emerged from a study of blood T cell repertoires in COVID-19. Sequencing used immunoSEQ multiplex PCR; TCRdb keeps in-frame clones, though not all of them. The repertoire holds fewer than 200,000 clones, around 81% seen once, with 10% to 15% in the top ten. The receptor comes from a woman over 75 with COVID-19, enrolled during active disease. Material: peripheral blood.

For the CDR3, the DNA is TGTGCCAGCAGCTTACAAGTAGCGGGCACAGATACGCAGTATTTT. Its protein is CASSLQVAGTDTQYF. The J gene is TRBJ2-3, the V gene TRBV7-6; TRBD2 might be the D (6 bases). V lost 2 bases, J lost 1 base, and 10 bases lay in between. Germline CDR1 and CDR2: SGHVS and FNYEAQ. The CDR3 spans 15 residues.